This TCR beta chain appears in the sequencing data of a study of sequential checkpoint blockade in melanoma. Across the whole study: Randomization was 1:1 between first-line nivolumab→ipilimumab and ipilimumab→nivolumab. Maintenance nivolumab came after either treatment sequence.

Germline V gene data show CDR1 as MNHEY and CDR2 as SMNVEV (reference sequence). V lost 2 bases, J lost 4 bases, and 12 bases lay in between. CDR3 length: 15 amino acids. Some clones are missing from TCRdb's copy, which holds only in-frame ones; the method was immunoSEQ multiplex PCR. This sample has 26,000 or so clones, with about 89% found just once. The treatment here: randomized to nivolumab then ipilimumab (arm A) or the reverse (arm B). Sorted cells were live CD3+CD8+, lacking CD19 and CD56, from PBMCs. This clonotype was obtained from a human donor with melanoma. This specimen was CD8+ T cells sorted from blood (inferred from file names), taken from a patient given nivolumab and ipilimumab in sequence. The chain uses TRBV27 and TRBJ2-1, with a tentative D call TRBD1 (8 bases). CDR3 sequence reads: CASSLGQGLYNEQFF. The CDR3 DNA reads TGTGCCAGCAGTTTAGGACAGGGACTATACAATGAGCAGTTCTTC.